A selection of T cell receptor beta chains follows, all from one sample in a study of Ad26.COV2.S vaccination and SARS-CoV-2 variants. TCRdb keeps only in-frame clones here, not all; method: immunoSEQ multiplex PCR. The sample has 450,000 to 550,000 clones, about 89% seen once. Sample: peripheral blood, taken in a trial of Ad26.COV2.S vaccine versus placebo. These receptor sequences come from a person aged 18 to 59 who received the Ad26.COV2.S COVID-19 vaccine or a placebo. Both conserved end residues are part of each CDR3. A D gene is named only where the DNA matches it firmly. Clone size is given for some rows only: seen once, a few or many times, or a class if the clone is expanded.

TRBJ1-2	TRBV5-1	17	TRBD1	NA	CASSSAGGRAVNYGYTF	TGCGCCAGCAGCTCCGCAGGGGGAAGAGCCGTTAACTATGGCTACACCTTC
TRBJ1-2	TRBV9	14	NA	NA	CASSGRPEVCGYTF	TGTGCCAGCAGCGGACGCCCCGAGGTTTGTGGCTACACCTTC
TRBJ1-3	TRBV9	14	NA	few	CASTVGDTGNTIYF	TGTGCCAGCACCGTTGGGGACACCGGAAACACCATATATTTT
TRBJ2-7	TRBV5-1	15	NA	NA	CASSQGGGISYEQYF	TGCGCCAGCAGCCAAGGTGGCGGGATCTCCTACGAGCAGTACTTC
TRBJ2-7	TRBV4-1	17	TRBD2	NA	CASSQVDMGLAAGEQYF	TGCGCCAGCAGCCAAGTAGATATGGGACTAGCGGCAGGCGAGCAGTACTTC
TRBJ2-1	TRBV7-3	18	TRBD2	NA	CASSLTGTSGGSYNEQFF	TGTGCCAGCAGCTTAACCGGGACTAGCGGGGGATCCTACAATGAGCAGTTCTTC
TRBJ2-3	TRBV18	13	TRBD1	NA	CASGTVSTDTQYF	TGTGCCAGTGGGACAGTTAGCACAGATACGCAGTATTTT
TRBJ2-7	TRBV2	12	NA	NA	CAIFRNSYEQYF	TGTGCCATATTTCGCAACTCCTACGAGCAGTACTTC
TRBJ2-5	TRBV4-2	17	TRBD1	NA	CASSQGSGQGWLETQYF	TGTGCCAGCAGCCAAGGTTCGGGACAGGGGTGGTTAGAGACCCAGTACTTC
TRBJ1-2	TRBV5-1	16	TRBD1	NA	CASSTTVTGGNYGYTF	TGCGCCAGCAGCACGACGGTCACAGGGGGTAACTATGGCTACACCTTC
TRBJ2-5	TRBV7-6	17	NA	NA	CASSPTPSPGLQETQYF	TGTGCCAGCAGCCCGACCCCATCCCCGGGACTCCAAGAGACCCAGTACTTC
TRBJ1-2	TRBV15	15	NA	NA	CATSRERGRTYGYTF	TGTGCCACCAGCAGAGAGAGGGGGAGGACCTATGGCTACACCTTC
TRBJ2-7	TRBV20-1	12	NA	once	CSASGWVYEQYF	TGCAGTGCTAGTGGGTGGGTCTACGAGCAGTACTTC
TRBJ1-4	TRBV4-3	15	NA	NA	CASSQATSTNEKLFF	TGCGCCAGCAGCCAAGCAACTTCAACTAATGAAAAACTGTTTTTT
TRBJ1-1	TRBV19	14	NA	NA	CASSVSGTDGRAFF	TGTGCCAGTAGTGTGTCCGGGACGGACGGACGAGCTTTCTTT
TRBJ2-1	TRBV2	15	NA	NA	CASSGDLIQYNEQFF	TGTGCCAGCAGTGGAGACCTCATTCAGTACAATGAGCAGTTCTTC
TRBJ1-1	TRBV3-1/TRBV3-2	15	TRBD1	NA	CASSRGQGAGTEAFF	TGTGCCAGCAGCCGCGGACAGGGGGCGGGCACTGAAGCTTTCTTT
TRBJ2-1	TRBV6-5	13	NA	NA	CASSLDLGNEQFF	TGTGCCAGCAGTCTGGACTTGGGCAATGAGCAGTTCTTC
TRBJ2-7	TRBV7-9	14	TRBD2	once	CASSLLGLAGMQYF	TGTGCCAGCAGCTTACTAGGACTAGCGGGAATGCAGTACTTC
TRBJ1-6	TRBV6-1	10	NA	NA	CASSETALHF	TGTGCCAGCAGTGAAACGGCCCTCCACTTT
TRBJ1-6	TRBV3-1/TRBV3-2	14	NA	NA	CASQSRGINSPLHF	TGTGCCAGCCAAAGCCGGGGGATAAATTCACCCCTCCACTTT
TRBJ2-7	TRBV19	16	NA	NA	CASTPNPGEVSYEQYF	TGTGCCAGTACCCCAAACCCAGGGGAGGTTTCCTACGAGCAGTACTTC
TRBJ2-6	TRBV6-6	16	TRBD1	NA	CASSRQGALGANVLTF	TGTGCCAGCAGTCGACAGGGGGCCCTGGGGGCCAACGTCCTGACTTTC
TRBJ2-7	TRBV5-1	13	NA	few	CASSSRTDREQYF	TGCGCCAGCAGCTCAAGGACAGATCGGGAGCAGTACTTC
TRBJ2-5	TRBV27	16	TRBD2	NA	CASNDTTSGREETQYF	TGTGCCAGCAACGATACGACTAGCGGGAGGGAAGAGACCCAGTACTTC
TRBJ1-2	TRBV11-1	14	NA	NA	CASSLLATGYGYTF	TGTGCCAGCAGCTTACTCGCGACCGGCTATGGCTACACCTTC
TRBJ1-1	TRBV28	11	NA	NA	CASGVGTEAFF	TGTGCCAGCGGGGTGGGGACTGAAGCTTTCTTT
TRBJ2-4	TRBV27	18	TRBD2	NA	CASRPGTSGILSKNIQYF	TGTGCCAGCAGACCCGGGACTAGCGGGATCTTGTCAAAAAACATTCAGTACTTC
TRBJ1-5	TRBV10-3	13	TRBD1	once	CAISAGGNQPQHF	TGTGCCATCAGTGCAGGGGGGAATCAGCCCCAGCATTTT
TRBJ2-7	TRBV13	15	NA	NA	CASSLRARFAYEQYF	TGTGCCAGCAGCTTAAGGGCTAGATTTGCCTACGAGCAGTACTTC
TRBJ2-7	TRBV11-1	14	TRBD2	NA	CASSYQTSGTEQYF	TGTGCCAGCAGCTACCAGACTAGCGGGACCGAGCAGTACTTC
TRBJ2-7	TRBV6-5	16	TRBD1	NA	CASSYSMDRGSYEQYF	TGTGCCAGCAGTTACTCGATGGACAGGGGGTCCTACGAGCAGTACTTC
TRBJ2-3	TRBV7-8	14	TRBD2	NA	CASSLTSDPDTQYF	TGTGCCAGCAGCTTAACTAGCGACCCAGATACGCAGTATTTT
TRBJ2-1	TRBV7-2	13	TRBD1	NA	CATRDRGRNEQFF	TGTGCCACCCGGGACAGGGGGAGGAATGAGCAGTTCTTC
TRBJ1-2	TRBV19	14	NA	NA	CASTNRGDDYGYTF	TGTGCCAGTACCAACCGTGGAGACGACTATGGCTACACCTTC
TRBJ1-5	TRBV18	17	NA	NA	CASSPPGGSDGSQPQHF	TGTGCCAGCTCACCACCGGGGGGTAGTGATGGGAGTCAGCCCCAGCATTTT
TRBJ1-6	TRBV5-5	18	TRBD1	NA	CASSSRTPGQGGNSPLHF	TGTGCCAGCAGCTCGCGCACACCGGGACAGGGAGGGAATTCACCCCTCCACTTT
TRBJ2-1	TRBV30	13	NA	NA	CAWSFRLAGEQFF	TGTGCCTGGAGTTTTAGGCTAGCCGGTGAGCAGTTCTTC
TRBJ2-3	TRBV5-1	14	TRBD2	once	CASSGGRNTDTQYF	TGCGCCAGCAGTGGCGGGAGGAACACAGATACGCAGTATTTT
TRBJ2-2	TRBV24-1	16	NA	NA	CATGIPGLSNTGELFF	TGTGCCACGGGCATACCTGGACTGTCGAACACCGGGGAGCTGTTTTTT
TRBJ2-1	TRBV24-1	19	NA	NA	CATSDPKGGWGSWTNEQFF	TGTGCCACCAGTGATCCAAAGGGGGGGTGGGGTTCTTGGACCAATGAGCAGTTCTTC
TRBJ2-1	TRBV28	15	TRBD1	NA	CASSLGGRGRGEQFF	TGTGCCAGCAGTTTAGGAGGCAGGGGGCGCGGTGAGCAGTTCTTC
TRBJ2-7	TRBV7-3	15	TRBD2	NA	CASSLSSGSQYEQYF	TGTGCCAGCAGCTTATCAAGCGGGAGTCAGTACGAGCAGTACTTC
TRBJ1-6	TRBV6-4	15	NA	few	CASSEGPGGNSPLHF	TGTGCCAGCAGTGAAGGGCCCGGGGGGAATTCACCCCTCCACTTT
TRBJ1-6	TRBV5-4	16	NA	few	CASSLDEGETNSPLHF	TGTGCCAGCAGCTTGGATGAGGGAGAGACGAATTCACCCCTCCACTTT
TRBJ2-1	TRBV9	15	NA	once	CASSVTGGQYNEQFF	TGTGCCAGCAGCGTAACCGGGGGGCAGTACAATGAGCAGTTCTTC
TRBJ2-7	TRBV9	17	TRBD2	once	CASTQGLAGTVSYEQYF	TGTGCCAGCACCCAGGGACTAGCGGGCACAGTCTCCTACGAGCAGTACTTC
TRBJ1-1	TRBV23-1	18	TRBD1	NA	CASSQSDRGVTMNTEAFF	TGCGCCAGCAGTCAATCGGACAGGGGAGTAACCATGAACACTGAAGCTTTCTTT
TRBJ2-7	TRBV7-9	15	TRBD1	NA	CASSLVAGQGYEQYF	TGTGCCAGCAGCTTAGTCGCGGGACAGGGCTACGAGCAGTACTTC
TRBJ1-2	TRBV6-2/TRBV6-3	13	NA	NA	CASSYMGNYGYTF	TGTGCCAGCAGTTACATGGGTAACTATGGCTACACCTTC
TRBJ2-7	TRBV7-2	14	NA	NA	CASSFLQGFYEQYF	TGTGCCAGCAGCTTTCTACAGGGCTTCTACGAGCAGTACTTC
TRBJ2-1	TRBV18	15	TRBD1	NA	CASSPTQGVYNEQFF	TGTGCCAGCTCACCAACACAGGGGGTCTACAATGAGCAGTTCTTC
TRBJ1-1	TRBV7-3	13	TRBD1	NA	CASSPGQATEAFF	TGTGCCAGCAGCCCCGGACAGGCCACTGAAGCTTTCTTT
TRBJ2-5	TRBV10-2	17	TRBD2	NA	CARPGMGCGRPQETQYF	TGCGCCAGGCCTGGTATGGGTTGCGGGAGGCCCCAAGAGACCCAGTACTTC
TRBJ2-3	TRBV11-2	15	NA	NA	CASGRRPRDSDTQYF	TGTGCCAGCGGCAGAAGACCACGGGACTCAGATACGCAGTATTTT
TRBJ1-4	TRBV4-3	15	NA	once	CASSQDGGFGEKLFF	TGCGCCAGCAGCCAAGATGGGGGGTTTGGTGAAAAACTGTTTTTT